This section outlines one T cell receptor (beta chain) sequence together with its context. Authors' analysis steps: How many nucleated cells were present was estimated from reference gene primer amplification. Measured with immunoSEQ multiplex PCR; TCRdb has only the in-frame clones, and not every one. Clonal size and the V and J genes are those of that table, whereas D and trimming came from the DNA. Of fewer than 200,000 clones listed, over 85% are singletons. The sample originates from a study of blood T cell repertoires in COVID-19. Whole-study context: Acute and convalescent COVID-19 samples came from the United States, Italy and Spain. PBMCs, B-cell-depleted T cells, or T cells provided the cDNA or gDNA that made up the material.

CDR1 is MNHEY, CDR2 SMNVEV, per germline (reference sequence). The CDR3 totals 15 residues. V was shortened by 6 bases and J by 8 bases, with 22 bases between the two germline ends. This sequence joins TRBV27 and TRBJ1-2; no clear D. Sequencing was carried out using peripheral blood. The receptor's source is a woman between 50 and 59 years old with acute or convalescent COVID-19. The DNA of the CDR3 is TGTGCCAGCAGCCCTCAACCCCACCGCCTAGAGGGCTACACCTTC. Its protein is CASSPQPHRLEGYTF.